These 4 T cell receptor beta chains were sequenced from one sample in a study of blood T cell repertoires in COVID-19. Sequencing was performed with immunoSEQ multiplex PCR; in TCRdb, only in-frame clones are kept and a portion is missing. The sample lists tens of thousands of clones; 65% to 85% were seen once. The sequencing sample was made of peripheral blood. The receptors were sampled from a woman of 80 years or more with acute or convalescent COVID-19.

The J gene is TRBJ2-7, the V gene TRBV10-3; D is perhaps TRBD1 (5 bases). Germline loops: CDR1 ENHRY, CDR2 SYGVKD. The ends were cut back, 6 bases at V and 9 bases at J, with 21 bases in the middle. The CDR3 has 14 amino acids. The CDR3 region is CAIRGATAAGGQYF. As DNA, the CDR3 is TGTGCCATCAGGGGTGCGACAGCTGCCGGTGGGCAGTACTTC.

The chain uses TRBV18 and TRBJ2-7; 11 bases agree with TRBD2. This CDR3 contains 14 residues. The J segment lost 2 bases and the V segment lost 4 bases, leaving 1 base of the junction unmatched. CDR1 and CDR2 (germline): KGHSH, LQKENI. CDR3 in amino acids: CASSRLAGTYEQYF. CDR3 in DNA: TGTGCCAGCTCACGACTAGCGGGGACCTACGAGCAGTACTTC.

J is TRBJ2-1 and V is TRBV5-1; 8 bases line up with TRBD2. Germline loops: CDR1 SGHRS, CDR2 YFSETQ. The V segment lost 1 base and the J segment 9 bases; nucleotides outside the gene matches: 12. The CDR3 has 16 residues. CDR3 bases: TGCGCCAGCAGCTTGAGGATTGTTAGCGGGACGGGTGAGCAGTTCTTC. Translation gives CASSLRIVSGTGEQFF.

This rearrangement joins TRBV20-1 to TRBJ2-5; 7 bases fit TRBD2. Trimming at V came to 3 bases and at J to 1 base, leaving 8 bases not matched to a gene. The CDR3 is made up of 15 amino acids. Germline V CDR1 and CDR2: DFQATT, SNEGSKA (reference sequence). CDR3 DNA sequence: TGCAGTGCTAGTGGCCGGGCTAGCGGCCAAGAGACCCAGTACTTC. Translated: CSASGRASGQETQYF.